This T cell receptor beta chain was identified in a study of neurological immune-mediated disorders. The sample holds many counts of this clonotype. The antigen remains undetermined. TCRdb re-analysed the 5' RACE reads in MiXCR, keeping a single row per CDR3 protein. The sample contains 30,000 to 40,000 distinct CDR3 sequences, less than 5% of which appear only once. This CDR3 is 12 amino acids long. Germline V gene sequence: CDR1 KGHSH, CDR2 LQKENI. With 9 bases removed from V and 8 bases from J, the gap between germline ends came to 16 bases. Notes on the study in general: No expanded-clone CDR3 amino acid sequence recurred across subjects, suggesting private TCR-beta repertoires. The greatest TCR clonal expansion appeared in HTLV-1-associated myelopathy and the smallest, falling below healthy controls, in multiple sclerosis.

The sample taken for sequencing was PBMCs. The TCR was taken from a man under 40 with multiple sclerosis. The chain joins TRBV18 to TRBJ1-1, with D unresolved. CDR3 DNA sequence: TGTGCCAGTCAGCGGACTGGAGGGGAAGCTTTCTTT. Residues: CASQRTGGEAFF.